Given below is one TCR beta chain in context. This clone was detected only a few times. This receptor's antigen is unknown. Base qualities are not provided; no much larger clone lies one nucleotide away. Libraries were built with the immunoSEQ multiplex PCR assay. For the multiplex PCR, a mixture combining 60 forward primers for TCR Vbeta segments and 13 reverse primers for TCR Jbeta segments was used. A multiplex PCR assay on genomic DNA amplified the CDR3 region of rearranged TCR beta genes. The amplified TCR beta libraries were sequenced on the Illumina HiSeq System as 87-base-pair reads. Under the source paper's analysis protocol: A later analysis tallied tens of millions of unique TCR beta chains across the 640 or so repertoires, and around 9.9 million of those chains were shared by two or more donors. Raw reads were error-corrected and collapsed into unique sequences with a nearest-neighbor algorithm that merged closely related sequences to remove PCR and sequencing errors. Alignment of CDR3 sequences to IMGT reference sequences was used to assign V, D and J gene segments. Each retained sequence needed at least a six-nucleotide match to both a V gene segment and a J gene segment. Rearrangements were classified as productive when the CDR3 lacked stop codons and remained in frame with V and J, and all other rearrangements were classified as non-productive. CDR3 was defined by IMGT convention, running from the second conserved V-encoded cysteine to the conserved J-encoded phenylalanine. The earlier analysis of about 570 of the donors excluded any sequence lacking an unambiguous match to a single V gene segment. An earlier analysis of 587 of the donors classified V segments as functional when productive rearrangements were above 56.7% and as segregating when the standard deviation between donors was above 5%. To diagnose cytomegalovirus status from the catalog of TCR beta chain sequences, a statistical classification framework was built. In a later analysis, V and J genes were assigned by comparing TCR nucleotide sequences against IMGT/GENE-DB human TR gene sequences. The TCRdist pipeline was used in a later analysis to assign CDR3 sequences and most-parsimonious VDJ recombination scenarios. In a later analysis, each TCR beta chain was defined by its CDR3 amino acid sequence together with its V-gene family, and reads without a unique V-gene family were excluded. A later analysis removed 550 to 650 highly shared, low-generation-probability nucleotide sequences to deal with suspected cross-contamination and a sequencing artifact. In a later analysis, a clonal expansion index was calculated for each public chain from normalized within-repertoire ranks of inferred template counts. In a later analysis, generation probabilities were computed using a VDJ recombination model fitted to out-of-frame rearrangements, and the results were checked against IGoR. In a later analysis, TCR-TCR, TCR-HLA and TCR-CMV co-occurrence was scored with hypergeometric tests, and a repertoire-size bias correction was applied to TCR pairs. In a later analysis, false discovery rates were estimated by permuting HLA or CMV assignments 20 times. In a later analysis, co-occurring TCRs were grouped using DBSCAN, with TCRdist sequence similarity added in when clustering inside HLA-allele-positive subsets. Repertoires with fewer than 30,000 or more than 120,000 public chains, plus five repertoires with anomalous nucleotide sharing, were excluded from co-occurrence clustering. Sourced from immuneACCESS, this table was stored by TCRdb with only in-frame sequences that have V and J called. A share of the clones is absent; for the studies checked, an unresolved V gene accounts for under half, and the remainder has no known explanation. From that table come the V and J calls and clone size; the DNA was used to work out D and trimming. This sample comprises approximately 170,000 clones, about 79% of them detected only once. The biggest ten clones account for less than 0.9% of the sample.

The cohort was made up of roughly 670 healthy bone marrow donors. At the time of sampling, all cohort members were nominally healthy, though unrecorded immune exposures were likely present. The donor was CMV seronegative and belonged to the group of 350 or so seronegative cohort members. A peripheral blood sample was provided by each donor, and peripheral blood mononuclear cells were used for TCR beta sequencing. The Qiagen DNeasy Blood Extraction Kit was used to extract genomic DNA from the blood cell samples. This sample is drawn from a study of cytomegalovirus exposure and HLA in healthy donors (dated by TCRdb to the late 2010s). In the study overall: An earlier analysis of approximately 640 of the donors reported roughly 270 Gb of sequence data and 117 million unique TCR beta sequences from some 180 million T cells. Roughly 300 gigabases of sequencing data and approximately 92 million unique TCR sequences made up an early release that covered under 750 HLA-typed donors. The genetic ancestry cluster associated with self-reported Caucasian donors included roughly four fifths of the roughly 400 genotyped donors. The study was designed to test whether signatures of past pathogen exposure could be identified by cataloging public T cell receptors. Using immunosequencing, the study profiled T cell repertoires from 666 subjects and related those repertoires to cytomegalovirus serostatus. Along with the roughly 670-subject first cohort, a separate validation cohort of some 130 different subjects was used. To predict cytomegalovirus infection status, the study brought together high-throughput TCR immunosequencing, statistical association of individual TCRs with disease status, and machine learning. To study patterns of TCR occurrence, a later analysis re-analyzed previously published TCR beta repertoires from several hundred donors and added high-resolution HLA genotyping. The later analysis used no new phenotypic data to find candidate immune exposures, relying instead on TCR beta sequences and their occurrence across donors. An earlier analysis of 587 of the donors used high-throughput TCR beta sequencing to judge whether each TCR beta V gene segment behaved as functional or pseudogenic. Donor age, sex, ethnicity and CMV serostatus were compiled together with the repertoire data. In a later genetic analysis, genome-wide SNP genotypes for about three fifths of the 666 donors were used, and that subset was treated as a discovery cohort. Every repertoire in the discovery cohort had been generated on one and the same sequencing platform. Class I and class II HLA loci were covered by the typing at four-digit resolution. Typing coverage differed by locus: A, B, C, DRB1 and DQB1 were typed in about 620-630 donors, DQA1 in 522, DPA1 in over 600, and DPB1 in about 450. Because of strong linkage in the cohort, 4 to 6 DR-DQ haplotypes were treated as single units for association and clustering. On average, roughly 240,000 unique TCR beta nucleotide sequences were sequenced per donor among a few hundred genotyped donors of the cohort, with 15% to 20% of those sequences being non-productive.

From the cysteine through the phenylalanine, the CDR3 covers 20 amino acids. Only the CDR3 DNA is retained, 60 bases long and in frame from the first base. Unmatched junction bases come to 17, with V trimmed by 4 bases and J by 3 bases. Sequences MNHEY (CDR1) and SMNVEV (CDR2) are obtained from the germline V gene (reference sequence). The paper's findings and limits, for the study overall: When HLA alleles, especially DR and DQ, strongly co-occurred, attributing TCR associations to individual alleles was difficult. Most CMV-associated TCR beta chains appeared to be HLA-restricted in a later analysis, and the HLA associations seemed to be driven largely by CMV exposure. In a later analysis, the rate of TCR association differed among HLA loci, with DRB1 alleles having the most associated TCRs and HLA-C alleles having the fewest. CMV serostatus was the only immune exposure information available for the cohort. Some IMGT-functional V segments, including TRBV6-2 and TRBV6-3, could not be told apart with the 87-base-pair reads, so those segments were excluded. While some public TCRs were present in many individuals, most TCR sequences turned up only very rarely across donors. Compared with the 666-donor mean, donors in an Asian-associated ancestry cluster had fewer N-insertions in productive TCRs, according to a later genetic analysis. A later genetic analysis associated a missense DCLRE1C variant with V-gene and J-gene trimming of TCR beta chains, and an independent cohort replicated the association. It was suggested by the authors that the approach could potentially be generalized to other disease states and immunological phenotypes. In an earlier analysis of 500 to 650 of the donors, most TCR beta V segments appeared in productive rearrangements about 90% or about 30% of the time, broadly matching IMGT annotations. Correlated functional status among segregating V segments might be attributable to linkage disequilibrium, but an unknown experimental factor could not be ruled out. Presence/absence analyses assumed roughly uniform sequencing depth across donors, an assumption that may not hold. A later analysis reported that several top co-occurrence clusters appeared linked to parvovirus B19, influenza, CMV and Epstein-Barr virus. The earlier analysis of approximately 560 of the donors excluded roughly 17 rarely observed V segments, including chromosome 9 orphons, because counts were too low. HLA typing was unavailable for some donors at each locus, so association tests used only the typed subset. Three of the identified cytomegalovirus-associated TCR beta chains were confirmed in vitro to be specific for cytomegalovirus antigens. This cohort had only TCR beta chains sequenced, and the lack of alpha or paired-chain data limited which features could be detected. In a later analysis, HLA-associated TCR beta chains were found to be more clonally expanded and to have lower generation probabilities than equally common non-associated chains. The classifier was reported to diagnose cytomegalovirus status with high specificity and sensitivity in both the original and validation cohorts. A later analysis associated 16,951 TCR beta sequences with specific HLA alleles at a false discovery rate of 0.05. The sequencing pipeline was judged likely to have produced a cluster of highly shared sequence variants as a technical artifact. A further reported finding was that TCR beta sequences accurately predicted the HLA-A and HLA-B alleles for most subjects in the first cohort. The study listed 170 or so TCR beta chains as associated with cytomegalovirus.

The TCR sequence derives from a female donor in good health and CMV-seronegative. This receptor chain uses TRBV27 and TRBJ2-7, with TRBD2 identical over 14 junction bases. Material for sequencing was PBMCs. The DNA reads TGTGCCAGCAGTTCCTTATTTAAGGCGGGGACTAGCGGGAGAGTCTACGAGCAGTACTTC. Translated, it gives CASSSLFKAGTSGRVYEQYF.